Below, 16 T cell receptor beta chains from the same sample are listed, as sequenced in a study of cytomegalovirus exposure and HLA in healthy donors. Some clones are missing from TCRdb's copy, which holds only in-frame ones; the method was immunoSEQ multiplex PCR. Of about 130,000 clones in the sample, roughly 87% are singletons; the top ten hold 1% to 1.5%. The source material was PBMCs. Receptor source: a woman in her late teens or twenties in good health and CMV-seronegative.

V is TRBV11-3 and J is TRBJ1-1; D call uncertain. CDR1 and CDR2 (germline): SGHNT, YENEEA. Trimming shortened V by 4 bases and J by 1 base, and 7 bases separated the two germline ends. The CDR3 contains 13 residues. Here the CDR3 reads CASSSQENTEAFF. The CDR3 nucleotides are TGTGCCAGCAGCTCTCAGGAGAACACTGAAGCTTTCTTT.

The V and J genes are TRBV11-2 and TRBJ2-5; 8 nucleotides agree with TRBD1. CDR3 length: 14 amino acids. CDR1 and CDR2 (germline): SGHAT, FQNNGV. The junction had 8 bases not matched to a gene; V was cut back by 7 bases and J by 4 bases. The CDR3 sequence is CASKSQGARETQYF. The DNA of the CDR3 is TGTGCCAGCAAATCCCAGGGGGCGAGAGAGACCCAGTACTTC.

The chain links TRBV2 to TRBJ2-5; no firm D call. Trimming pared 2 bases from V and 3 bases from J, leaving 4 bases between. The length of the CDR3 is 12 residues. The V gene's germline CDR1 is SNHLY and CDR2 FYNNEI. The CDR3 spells CASSEQEETQYF. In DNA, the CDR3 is TGTGCCAGCAGTGAACAGGAAGAGACCCAGTACTTC.

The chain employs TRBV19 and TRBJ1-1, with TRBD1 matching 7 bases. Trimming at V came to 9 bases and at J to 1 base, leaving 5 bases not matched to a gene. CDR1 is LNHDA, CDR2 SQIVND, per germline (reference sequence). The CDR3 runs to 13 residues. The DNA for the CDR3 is TGTGCCAGCCAGGGACAGTGGAACACTGAAGCTTTCTTT. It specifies CASQGQWNTEAFF.

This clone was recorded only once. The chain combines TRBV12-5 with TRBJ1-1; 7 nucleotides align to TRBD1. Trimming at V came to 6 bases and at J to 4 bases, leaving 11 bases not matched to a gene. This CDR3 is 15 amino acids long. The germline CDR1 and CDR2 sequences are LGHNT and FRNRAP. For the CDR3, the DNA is TGTGCTAGTGGGGCCCGGCAGGGGGTCGGCACTGAAGCTTTCTTT. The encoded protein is CASGARQGVGTEAFF.

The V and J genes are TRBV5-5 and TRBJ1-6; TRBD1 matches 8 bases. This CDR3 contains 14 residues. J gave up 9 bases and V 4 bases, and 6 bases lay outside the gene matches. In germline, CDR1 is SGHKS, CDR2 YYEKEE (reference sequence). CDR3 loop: CASSPGQGSSPLHF. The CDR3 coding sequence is TGTGCCAGCAGCCCTGGACAGGGAAGTTCACCCCTCCACTTT.

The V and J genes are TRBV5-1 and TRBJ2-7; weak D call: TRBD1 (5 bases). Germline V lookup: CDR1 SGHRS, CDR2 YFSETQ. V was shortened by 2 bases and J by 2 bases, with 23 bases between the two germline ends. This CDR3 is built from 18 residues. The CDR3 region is CASSLTSETAYRTYEQYF. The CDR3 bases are TGCGCCAGCAGCTTAACCTCCGAGACAGCTTACCGCACCTACGAGCAGTACTTC.

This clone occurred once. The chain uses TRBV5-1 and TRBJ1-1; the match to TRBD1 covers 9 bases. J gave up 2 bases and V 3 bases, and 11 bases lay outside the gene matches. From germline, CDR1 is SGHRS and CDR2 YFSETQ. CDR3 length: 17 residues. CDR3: CASSSGTGFFKNTEAFF. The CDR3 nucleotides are TGCGCCAGCAGCTCCGGGACAGGGTTTTTTAAAAACACTGAAGCTTTCTTT.

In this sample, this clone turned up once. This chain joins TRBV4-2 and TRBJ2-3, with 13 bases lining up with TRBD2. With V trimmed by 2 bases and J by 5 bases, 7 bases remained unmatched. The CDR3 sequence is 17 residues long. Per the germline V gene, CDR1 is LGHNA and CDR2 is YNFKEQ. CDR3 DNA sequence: TGTGCCAGCAGCCAACCACTAGCGGGGGGGCCTTTAGATACGCAGTATTTT. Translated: CASSQPLAGGPLDTQYF.

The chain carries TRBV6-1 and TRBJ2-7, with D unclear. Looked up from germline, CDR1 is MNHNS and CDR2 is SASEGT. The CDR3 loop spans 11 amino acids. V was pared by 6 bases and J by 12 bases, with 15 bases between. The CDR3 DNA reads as TGTGCCAGCAGGGAAACAGCCACCGGGTACTTC. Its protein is CASRETATGYF.

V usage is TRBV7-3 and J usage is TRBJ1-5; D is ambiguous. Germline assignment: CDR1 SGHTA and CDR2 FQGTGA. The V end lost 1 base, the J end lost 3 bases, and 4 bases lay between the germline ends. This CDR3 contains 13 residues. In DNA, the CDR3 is TGTGCCAGCAGCTTAAATCTCAATCAGCCCCAGCATTTT. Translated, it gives CASSLNLNQPQHF.

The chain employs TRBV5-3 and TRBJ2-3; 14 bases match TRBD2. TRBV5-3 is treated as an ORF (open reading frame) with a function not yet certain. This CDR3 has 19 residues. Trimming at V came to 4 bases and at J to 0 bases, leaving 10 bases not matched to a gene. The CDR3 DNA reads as TGTGCCAGAAGCGCCGGGACTAGCGGGGGCCTTTCTAGCACAGATACGCAGTATTTT. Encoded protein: CARSAGTSGGLSSTDTQYF.

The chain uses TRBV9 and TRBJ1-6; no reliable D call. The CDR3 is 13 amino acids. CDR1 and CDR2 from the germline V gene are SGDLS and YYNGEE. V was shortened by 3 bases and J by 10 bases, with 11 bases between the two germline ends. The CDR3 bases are TGTGCCAGCAGCGCCGAAACCGGGTCACCCCTCCACTTT. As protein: CASSAETGSPLHF. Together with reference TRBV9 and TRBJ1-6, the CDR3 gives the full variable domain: DSGVTQTPKHLITATGQRVTLRCSPRSGDLSVYWYQQSLDQGLQFLIQYYNGEERAKGNILERFSAQQFPDLHSELNLSSLELGDSALYFCASSAETGSPLHFGNGTRLTVT.

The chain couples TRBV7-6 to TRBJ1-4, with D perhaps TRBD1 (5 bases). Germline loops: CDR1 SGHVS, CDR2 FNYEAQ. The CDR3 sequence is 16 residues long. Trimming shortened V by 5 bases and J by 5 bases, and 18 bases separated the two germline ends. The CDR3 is CASSPKAGPRNEKLFF. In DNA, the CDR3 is TGTGCCAGCAGCCCCAAAGCGGGGCCGAGGAATGAAAAACTGTTTTTT.

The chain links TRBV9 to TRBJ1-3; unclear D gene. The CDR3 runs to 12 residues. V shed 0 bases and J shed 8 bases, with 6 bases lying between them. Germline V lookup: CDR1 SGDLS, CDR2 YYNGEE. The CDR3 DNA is TGTGCCAGCAGCGTAGCCCCGGACACCATATATTTT. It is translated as CASSVAPDTIYF.

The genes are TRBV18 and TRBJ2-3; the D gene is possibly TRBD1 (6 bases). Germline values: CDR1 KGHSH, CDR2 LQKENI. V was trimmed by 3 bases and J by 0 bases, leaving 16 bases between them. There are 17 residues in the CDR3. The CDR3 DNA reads TGTGCCAGCTCACCTAAAAGAGGACAGCTCAGCACAGATACGCAGTATTTT. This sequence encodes CASSPKRGQLSTDTQYF.